This T cell receptor (beta chain) was obtained from a study of blood T cell repertoires in COVID-19 (dated by TCRdb to 2018 to 2021). Background for the entire study: Samples from collaborators originated in the United States, Italy and Spain and spanned both the acute and convalescent phases of COVID-19. The prospective study material was composed of cDNA or gDNA derived from T cells, B-cell-depleted T cells, or PBMCs. The dataset comprised deeply sampled blood TCRbeta repertoires from subjects exposed to, actively infected with, or recovered from COVID-19. The repertoires were released in a freely available public database meant as a resource for research on the immune response to SARS-CoV-2. The samples were drawn from the first 160 participants of the ongoing ImmuneRACE study and from 1,254 subjects provided by 6 global collaborators. A de-identified subject ID, COVID-19 status, age in years and sex were almost always included in the sample metadata. Where available, HLA class I and class II types were taken from metadata supplied by the sample provider and were not determined by assay-based typing. Overall results and qualifications from the work: How much clinical and demographic metadata was included differed by source and by participant, and the metadata was provided uncurated.

TCRbeta CDR3 regions were amplified from genomic DNA by means of the immunoSEQ Assay, a bias-controlled multiplex PCR. Concerning the study's data processing: The number of nucleated cells in each sample was estimated from the amplification of reference gene primers within the assay. To quantify the absolute abundance of each unique TCRbeta CDR3 rearrangement, sequence reads were collapsed and filtered. For each sample, productive Simpson clonality was calculated as the square root of Simpson's diversity index across productive rearrangements. The table comes from immuneACCESS by way of TCRdb, which keeps in-frame sequences with V and J called. Part of the clones is missing from these tables; in studies checked, under half for an unresolved V gene and the rest for unknown reasons. V and J calls and clone size come straight from that table; D and trimming were deduced from the DNA. A total of 240,000 or so clones appear in this sample, around nine tenths of them only once. Clones ranked in the top ten supply 0.9% to 1% of the sample.

Comment on this clone: What this receptor recognizes is not known. No base quality values were provided; no much bigger clone lies one nucleotide off.

The CDR3, cysteine through phenylalanine, is 15 amino acids long. Just the 45-base CDR3 DNA is kept, in frame starting at base 1. Based on the germline V gene, the CDR1 and CDR2 sequences are SGHAT and FQNNGV. The V end loses 1 base and the J end loses 4 bases, and a stretch of 13 bases separates them. Another Seattle source contributed samples from volunteer blood donors who had recovered from COVID-19. Collaborating institutions collected whole blood in K2EDTA tubes following their own protocols. For TCRbeta analysis, collaborators shipped samples in one of three forms: frozen whole blood, isolated PBMCs, or DNA extracted from either of those sample types.

This clonotype was sampled from a woman between 40 and 55 years old who had recovered from COVID-19. Input material: peripheral blood. The rearrangement combines TRBV11-2 with TRBJ1-2; TRBD1 could be the D gene, as 5 bases match. The sequence in DNA is TGTGCCAGCAGCTTAGGGGGGGTAAGGAGCTATGGCTACACCTTC. Protein translation: CASSLGGVRSYGYTF.